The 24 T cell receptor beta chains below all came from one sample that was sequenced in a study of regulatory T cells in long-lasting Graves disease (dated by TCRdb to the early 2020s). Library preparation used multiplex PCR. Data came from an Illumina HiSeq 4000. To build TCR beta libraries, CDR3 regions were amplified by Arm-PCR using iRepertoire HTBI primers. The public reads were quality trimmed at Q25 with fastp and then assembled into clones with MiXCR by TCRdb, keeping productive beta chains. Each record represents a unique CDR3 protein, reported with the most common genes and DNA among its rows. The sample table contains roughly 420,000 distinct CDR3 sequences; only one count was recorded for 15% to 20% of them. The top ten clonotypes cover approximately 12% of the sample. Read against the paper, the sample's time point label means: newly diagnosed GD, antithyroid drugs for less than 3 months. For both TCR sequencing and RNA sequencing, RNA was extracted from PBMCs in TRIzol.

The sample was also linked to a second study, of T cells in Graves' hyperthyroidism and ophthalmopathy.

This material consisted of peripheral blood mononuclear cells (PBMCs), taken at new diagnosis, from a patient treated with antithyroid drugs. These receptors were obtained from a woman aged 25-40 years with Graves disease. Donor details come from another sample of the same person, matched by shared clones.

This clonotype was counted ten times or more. CDR3: CASSLMGAETQYF. The CDR3 region has the DNA TGTGCCAGCAGTTTAATGGGGGCAGAGACCCAGTACTTC. This chain links TRBV27 with TRBJ2-5; tentative D call: TRBD1 (6 bases). The CDR3 loop spans 13 amino acids. V lost 2 bases and J lost 4, with 8 bases in between. Germline V gives CDR1 MNHEY, CDR2 SMNVEV (reference sequence).

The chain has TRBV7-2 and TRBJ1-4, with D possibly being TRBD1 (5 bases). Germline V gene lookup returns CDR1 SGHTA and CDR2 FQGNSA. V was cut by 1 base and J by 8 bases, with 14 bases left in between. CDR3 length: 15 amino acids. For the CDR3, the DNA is TGTGCCAGCAGCTTAGGGTGGGGCTTAATCGAAAAACTGTTTTTT. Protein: CASSLGWGLIEKLFF.

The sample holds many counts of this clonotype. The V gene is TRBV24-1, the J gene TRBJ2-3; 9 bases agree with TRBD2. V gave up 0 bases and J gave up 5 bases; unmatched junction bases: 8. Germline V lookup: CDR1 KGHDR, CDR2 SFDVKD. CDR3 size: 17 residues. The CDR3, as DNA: TGTGCCACCAGTGATTTGAGCAGCGGGAGGAAACGAGATACGCAGTATTTT. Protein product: CATSDLSSGRKRDTQYF.

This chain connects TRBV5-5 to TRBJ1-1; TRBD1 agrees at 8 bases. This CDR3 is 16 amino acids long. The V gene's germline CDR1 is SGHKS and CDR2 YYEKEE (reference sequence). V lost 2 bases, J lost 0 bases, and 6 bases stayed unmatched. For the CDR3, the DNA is TGTGCCAGCAGCTTAATAACAGGGGGTTTGAACACTGAAGCTTTCTTT. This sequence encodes CASSLITGGLNTEAFF.

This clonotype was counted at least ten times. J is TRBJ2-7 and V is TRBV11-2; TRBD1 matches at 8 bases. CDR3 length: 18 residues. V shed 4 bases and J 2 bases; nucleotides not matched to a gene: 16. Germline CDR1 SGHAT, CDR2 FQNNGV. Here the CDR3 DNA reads TGTGCCAGCAGCTCTCGGGAGACAGGGGCCCCGCGTCCCTACGAGCAGTACTTC. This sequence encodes CASSSRETGAPRPYEQYF.

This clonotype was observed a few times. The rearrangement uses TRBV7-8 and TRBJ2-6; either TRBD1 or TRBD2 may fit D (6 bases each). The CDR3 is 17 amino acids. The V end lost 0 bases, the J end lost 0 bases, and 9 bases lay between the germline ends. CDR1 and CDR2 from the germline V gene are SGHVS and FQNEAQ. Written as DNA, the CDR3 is TGTGCCAGCAGCTTAGCGGGGGGCTCCTCTGGGGCCAACGTCCTGACTTTC. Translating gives CASSLAGGSSGANVLTF.

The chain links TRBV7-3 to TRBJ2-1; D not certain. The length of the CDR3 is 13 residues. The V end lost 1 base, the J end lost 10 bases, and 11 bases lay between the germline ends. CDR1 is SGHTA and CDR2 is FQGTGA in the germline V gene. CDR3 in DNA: TGTGCCAGCAGCTTAAAACACTCCAGGGAGCAGTTCTTC. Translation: CASSLKHSREQFF.

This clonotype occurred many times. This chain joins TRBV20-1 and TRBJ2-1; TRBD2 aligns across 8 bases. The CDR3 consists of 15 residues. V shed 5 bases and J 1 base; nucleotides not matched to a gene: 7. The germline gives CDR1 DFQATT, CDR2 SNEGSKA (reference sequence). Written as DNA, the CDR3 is TGCAGTGCTTTTACTAGCGGTTCTTCCTACAATGAGCAGTTCTTC. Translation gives CSAFTSGSSYNEQFF.

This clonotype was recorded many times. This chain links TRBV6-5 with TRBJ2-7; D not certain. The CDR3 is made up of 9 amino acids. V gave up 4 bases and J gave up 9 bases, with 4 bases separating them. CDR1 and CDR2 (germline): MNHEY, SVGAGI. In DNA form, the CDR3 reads TGTGCCAGCAGTTTGGGGCAGTACTTC. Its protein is CASSLGQYF.

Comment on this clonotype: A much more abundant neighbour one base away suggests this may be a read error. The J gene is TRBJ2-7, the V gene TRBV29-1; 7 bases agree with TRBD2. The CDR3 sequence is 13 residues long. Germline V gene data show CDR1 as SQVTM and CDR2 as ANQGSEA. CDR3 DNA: TGCAGCGGGGCGGGAGTGAACTCCTACGAGCGGTACTTC. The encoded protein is CSGAGVNSYERYF.

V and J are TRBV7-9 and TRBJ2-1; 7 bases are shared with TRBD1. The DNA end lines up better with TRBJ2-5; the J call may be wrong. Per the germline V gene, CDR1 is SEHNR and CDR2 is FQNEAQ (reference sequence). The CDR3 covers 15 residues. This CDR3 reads CASSSIQGLQETQYF. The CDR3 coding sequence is TGTGCCAGCAGCTCCATACAGGGGCTCCAAGAGACCCAGTACTTC.

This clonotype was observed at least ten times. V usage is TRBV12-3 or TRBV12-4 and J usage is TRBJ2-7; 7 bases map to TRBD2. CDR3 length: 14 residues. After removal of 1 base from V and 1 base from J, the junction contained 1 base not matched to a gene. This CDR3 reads CASSLGRESYEQYF. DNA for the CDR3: TGTGCCAGCAGTTTAGGGCGGGAGTCCTACGAGCAGTACTTC.

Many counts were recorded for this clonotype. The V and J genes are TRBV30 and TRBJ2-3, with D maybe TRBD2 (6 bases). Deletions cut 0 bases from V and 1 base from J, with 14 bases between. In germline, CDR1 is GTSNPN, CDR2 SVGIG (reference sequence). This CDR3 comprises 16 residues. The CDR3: CAWSVLPSVGTDTQYF. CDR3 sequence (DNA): TGTGCCTGGAGTGTACTCCCTAGCGTCGGCACAGATACGCAGTATTTT.

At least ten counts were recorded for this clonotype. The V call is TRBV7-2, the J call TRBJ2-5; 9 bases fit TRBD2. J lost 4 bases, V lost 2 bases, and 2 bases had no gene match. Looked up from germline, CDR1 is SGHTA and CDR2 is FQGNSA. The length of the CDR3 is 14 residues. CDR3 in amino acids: CASSLRREGETQYF. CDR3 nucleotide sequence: TGTGCCAGCAGCTTAAGGCGGGAGGGAGAGACCCAGTACTTC.

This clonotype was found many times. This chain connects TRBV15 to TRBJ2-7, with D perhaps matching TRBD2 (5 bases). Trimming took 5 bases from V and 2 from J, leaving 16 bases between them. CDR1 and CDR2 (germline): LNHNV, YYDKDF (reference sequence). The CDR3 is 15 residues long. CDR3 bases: TGTGCCACCAGCCCCCAAGCGGACGTCACCTACGAGCAGTACTTC. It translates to CATSPQADVTYEQYF.

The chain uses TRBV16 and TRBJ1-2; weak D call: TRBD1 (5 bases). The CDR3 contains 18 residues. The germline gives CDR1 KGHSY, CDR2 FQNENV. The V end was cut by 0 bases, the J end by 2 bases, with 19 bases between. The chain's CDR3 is CASSQSPAVEGTNYGYTF. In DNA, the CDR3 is TGTGCCAGCAGCCAATCTCCGGCCGTGGAGGGGACGAACTATGGCTACACCTTC.

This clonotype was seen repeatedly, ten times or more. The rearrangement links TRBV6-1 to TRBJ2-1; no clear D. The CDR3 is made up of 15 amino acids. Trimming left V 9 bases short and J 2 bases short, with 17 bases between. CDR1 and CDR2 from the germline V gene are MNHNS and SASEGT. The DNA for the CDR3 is TGTGCCAGTGGTAATAGGTTGGGGACCTACAATGAGCAGTTCTTC. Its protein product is CASGNRLGTYNEQFF.

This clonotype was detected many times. CDR3 in amino acids: CASSLGTALYEQYF. The CDR3, as DNA: TGTGCCAGCAGCCTCGGGACAGCACTCTACGAGCAGTACTTC. The J gene is TRBJ2-7, the V gene TRBV28; 7 positions agree with TRBD1. The CDR3 is 14 amino acids. Germline lookup yields CDR1 MDHEN and CDR2 SYDVKM. With 6 bases clipped from V and 3 bases from J, the junction kept 8 bases outside the gene matches.

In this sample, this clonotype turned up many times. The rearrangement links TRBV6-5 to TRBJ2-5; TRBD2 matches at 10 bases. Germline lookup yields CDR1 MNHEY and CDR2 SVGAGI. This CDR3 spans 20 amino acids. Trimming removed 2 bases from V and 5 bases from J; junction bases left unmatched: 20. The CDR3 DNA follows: TGTGCCAGCAGTTACGGGCGATTCGGGACAGTCGGTAGCGGGAGGGAGACCCAGTACTTC. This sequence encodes CASSYGRFGTVGSGRETQYF.

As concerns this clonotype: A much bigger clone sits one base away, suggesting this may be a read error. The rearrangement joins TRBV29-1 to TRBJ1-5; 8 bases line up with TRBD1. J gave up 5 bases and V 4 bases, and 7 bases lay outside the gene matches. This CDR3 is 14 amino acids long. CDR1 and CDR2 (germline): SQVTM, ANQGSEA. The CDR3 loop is CSVVATGVDQPQHF. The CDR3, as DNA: TGCAGCGTTGTGGCGACAGGGGTTGATCAGCCCCAGCATTTT.

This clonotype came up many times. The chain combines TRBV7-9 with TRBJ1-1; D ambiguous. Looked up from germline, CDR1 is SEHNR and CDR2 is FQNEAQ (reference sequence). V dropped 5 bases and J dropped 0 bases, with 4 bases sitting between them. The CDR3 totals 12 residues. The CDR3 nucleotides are TGTGCCAGCAGCCGGTTGAACACTGAAGCTTTCTTT. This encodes CASSRLNTEAFF.

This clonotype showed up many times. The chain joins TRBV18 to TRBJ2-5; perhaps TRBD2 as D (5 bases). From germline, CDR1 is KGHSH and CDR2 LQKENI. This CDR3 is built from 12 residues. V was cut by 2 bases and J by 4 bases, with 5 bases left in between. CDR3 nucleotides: TGTGCCAGCTCACCAGAGGGAGAGACCCAGTACTTC. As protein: CASSPEGETQYF.

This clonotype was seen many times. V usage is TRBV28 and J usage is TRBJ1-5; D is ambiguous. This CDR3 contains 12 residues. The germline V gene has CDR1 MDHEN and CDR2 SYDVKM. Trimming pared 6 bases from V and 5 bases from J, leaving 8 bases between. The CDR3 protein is CASSLTHQPQHF. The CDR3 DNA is TGTGCCAGCAGCCTGACTCATCAGCCCCAGCATTTT.

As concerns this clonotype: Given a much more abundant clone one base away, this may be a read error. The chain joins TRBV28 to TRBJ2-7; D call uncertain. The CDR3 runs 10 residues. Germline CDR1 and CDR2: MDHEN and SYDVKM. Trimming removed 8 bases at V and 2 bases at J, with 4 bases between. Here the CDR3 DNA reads TGTGCCAGCGGGGCCTACGAGCAGTACTTC. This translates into CASGAYEQYF.